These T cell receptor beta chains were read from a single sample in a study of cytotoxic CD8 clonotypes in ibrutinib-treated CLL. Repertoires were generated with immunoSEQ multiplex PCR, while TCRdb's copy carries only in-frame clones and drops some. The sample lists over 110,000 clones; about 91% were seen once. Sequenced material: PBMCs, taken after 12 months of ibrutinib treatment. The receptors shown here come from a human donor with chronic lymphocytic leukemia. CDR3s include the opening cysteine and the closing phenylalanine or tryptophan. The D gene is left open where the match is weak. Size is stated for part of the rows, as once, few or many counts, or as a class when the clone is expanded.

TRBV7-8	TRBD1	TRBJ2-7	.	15	TGTGCCAGCTCCCAAAGAGGGGACAGGCCTTGGGAGCAGTACTTC	CASSQRGDRPWEQYF
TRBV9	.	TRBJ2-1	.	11	TGTGCCAGCAGCGAGACAACTGAGCAGTTCTTC	CASSETTEQFF
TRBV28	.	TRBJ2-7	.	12	TGTGCCAGCAGCCTCGACAGATACGAGCAGTACTTC	CASSLDRYEQYF
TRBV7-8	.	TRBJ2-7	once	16	TGTGCCAGCAGCTTAGTTCTCCTAGGTACTTCCTACGAGCAGTACTTC	CASSLVLLGTSYEQYF
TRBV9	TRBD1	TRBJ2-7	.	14	TGTGCCAGCAGCGCCCGACAGGGGGCGAACGAGCAGTACTTC	CASSARQGANEQYF
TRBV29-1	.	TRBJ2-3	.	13	TGCAGCGTTGTTGGGGGGCGCACAGATACGCAGTATTTT	CSVVGGRTDTQYF
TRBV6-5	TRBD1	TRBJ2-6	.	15	TGTGCCAGTCAGACAGGGTCGTCTGGGGCCAACGTCCTGACTTTC	CASQTGSSGANVLTF
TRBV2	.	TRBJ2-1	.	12	TGTGCCAGCAGAGTGGACGGCAATGAGCAGTTCTTC	CASRVDGNEQFF
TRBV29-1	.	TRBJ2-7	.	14	TGCAGCGTCGGGGGACACTTAAGTTCCTACGAGCAGTACTTC	CSVGGHLSSYEQYF
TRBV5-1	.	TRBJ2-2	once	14	TGCGCCAGCAGCTTGGTCGAGTACACCGGGGAGCTGTTTTTT	CASSLVEYTGELFF
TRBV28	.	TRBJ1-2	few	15	TGTGCCAGCAGTCCAGGGACACCCAAACCCTATGGCTACACCTTC	CASSPGTPKPYGYTF
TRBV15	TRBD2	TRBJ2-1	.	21	TGTGCCACCAGCCGCAGACCCGGACTAGCGGGACTTTTCGACCGTAAAAATGAGCAGTTCTTC	CATSRRPGLAGLFDRKNEQFF
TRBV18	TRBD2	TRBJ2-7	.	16	TGTGCCAGCTCGGCCACTAGCGGGTCCTATTCCTACGAGCAGTACTTC	CASSATSGSYSYEQYF
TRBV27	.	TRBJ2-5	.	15	TGTGCCAGCTGGAAGCGTCCCCAAAGGGGAGAGACCCAGTACTTC	CASWKRPQRGETQYF
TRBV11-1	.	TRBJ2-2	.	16	TGTGCCAGCAGCTTAGACCCCGGGAGATTATCCGGGGAGCTGTTTTTT	CASSLDPGRLSGELFF
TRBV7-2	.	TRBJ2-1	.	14	TGTGCCAGCAGCGGCGGCGCGAGCTACCATGAGCAGTTCTTC	CASSGGASYHEQFF
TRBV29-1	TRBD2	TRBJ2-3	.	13	TGCAGCGTTGCCCCGGCTAGCGGAGATACGCAGTATTTT	CSVAPASGDTQYF
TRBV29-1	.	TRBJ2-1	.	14	TGCAGCGTGATCTCTTTACAGGTGAGGGATGAGCAGTTCTTC	CSVISLQVRDEQFF
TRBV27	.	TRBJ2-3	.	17	TGTGCCAGCAGTTTAGGGGTTGCGACTGCTAGCACAGATACGCAGTATTTT	CASSLGVATASTDTQYF
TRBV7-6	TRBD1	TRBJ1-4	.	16	TGTGCCAGCAGCTTAGCGAGGACAGGGGGGAATGAAAAACTGTTTTTT	CASSLARTGGNEKLFF
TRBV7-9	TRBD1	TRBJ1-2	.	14	TGTGCCAGCAGCTCGGTCAGGGGGCTCAATGGCTACACCTTC	CASSSVRGLNGYTF
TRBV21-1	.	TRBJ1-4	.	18	TGTGCCAGCAGCAAAGCGGTCGACCGCTTTGCAACTAATGAAAAACTGTTTTTT	CASSKAVDRFATNEKLFF
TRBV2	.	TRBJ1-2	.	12	TGTGCCAGCAGTGAACCCGGCGTTGGCTACACCTTC	CASSEPGVGYTF
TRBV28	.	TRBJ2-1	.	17	TGTGCCAGCAGCACTATTAGGGTGATTAGGGGGGACAATGAGCAGTTCTTC	CASSTIRVIRGDNEQFF
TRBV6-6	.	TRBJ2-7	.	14	TGTGCCAGCAGTTACTTTAGGGGGGGGGACGAGCAGTACTTC	CASSYFRGGDEQYF
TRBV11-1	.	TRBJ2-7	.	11	TGTGCCAGCAGCCCTGCCTACGAGCAGTACTTC	CASSPAYEQYF
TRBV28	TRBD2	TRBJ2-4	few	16	TGTGCCAGCAGCCTCGAGATGACTAGCGGAAGATCTATTCAGTACTTC	CASSLEMTSGRSIQYF
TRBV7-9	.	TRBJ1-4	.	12	TGTGCCAGCAGCTTACCGGGGGGAAAACTGTTTTTT	CASSLPGGKLFF
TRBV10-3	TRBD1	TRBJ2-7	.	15	TGTGCCATCAGTGAAGGACAGGGGGCCACCAACGAGCAGTACTTC	CAISEGQGATNEQYF
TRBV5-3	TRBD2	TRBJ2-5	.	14	TGTGCCAGAAGCGGGACTAGCGGGAAAGAGACCCAGTACTTC	CARSGTSGKETQYF
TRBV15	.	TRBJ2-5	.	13	TGTGCCACCAGCAGAGATTGGGAGGAGACCCAGTACTTC	CATSRDWEETQYF
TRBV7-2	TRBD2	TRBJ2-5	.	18	TGTGCCAGCAGCACCCGGGACTATAGTTGGGGCCTCAGCGCGACCCAGTACTTC	CASSTRDYSWGLSATQYF
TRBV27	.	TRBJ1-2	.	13	TGTGCCAGCAGTTTGGGGGTTAACTATGGCTACACCTTC	CASSLGVNYGYTF
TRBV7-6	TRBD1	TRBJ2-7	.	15	TGTGCCAGCAGCCCCCGGACAGGGGCCCCCTACGAGCAGTACTTC	CASSPRTGAPYEQYF
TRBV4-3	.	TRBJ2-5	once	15	TGCGCCAGCAGCCTTGAGGGGGGCCGATCAGAGACCCAGTACTTC	CASSLEGGRSETQYF
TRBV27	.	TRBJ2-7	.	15	TGTGCCAGCAGTCGAAATGGGCCAGAACCCTACGAGCAGTACTTC	CASSRNGPEPYEQYF
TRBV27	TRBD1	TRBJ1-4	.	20	TGTGCCAGCAGTCCAAAAGCCCGGGACAGGGGGCTGTTGTTTGGTGAAAAACTGTTTTTT	CASSPKARDRGLLFGEKLFF
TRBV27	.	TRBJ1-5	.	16	TGTGCCAGCAGTTCCCAGGGACTTTTTAGCAATCAGCCCCAGCATTTT	CASSSQGLFSNQPQHF
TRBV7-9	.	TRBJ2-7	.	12	TGTGCCAGCAGCTTAGTCTGGGAGGAGCAGTACTTC	CASSLVWEEQYF
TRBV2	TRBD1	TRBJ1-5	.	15	TGTGCCAGCAGTTCTCAGACAGGGTCATTCCAGCCCCAGCATTTT	CASSSQTGSFQPQHF
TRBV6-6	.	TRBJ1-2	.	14	TGTGCCAGCTGCATGACAGTTCCTAACTATGGCTACACCTTC	CASCMTVPNYGYTF
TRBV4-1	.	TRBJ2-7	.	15	TGCGCCAGCAGCCAAGTAACGACTTCCTCCTACGAGCAGTACTTC	CASSQVTTSSYEQYF
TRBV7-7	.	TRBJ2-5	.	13	TGTGCTAGCAGCTTAGCGCGAGGGAGGCCCCAGTACTTC	CASSLARGRPQYF
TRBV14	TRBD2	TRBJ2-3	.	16	TGTGCCAGCAGCCAGAGGACTAGATGGGGCACAGATACGCAGTATTTT	CASSQRTRWGTDTQYF
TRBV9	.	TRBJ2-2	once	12	TGTGCCAGCAGCGAGAACACCGGGGAGCTGTTTTTT	CASSENTGELFF
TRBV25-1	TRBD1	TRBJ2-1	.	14	TGTGCCAGCTCACGCCGGGACAGGGGGCATGAGCAGTTCTTC	CASSRRDRGHEQFF